This entry describes one T cell receptor (beta chain). The entry originates in a study of blood T cell repertoires in COVID-19. Assay: immunoSEQ multiplex PCR; the TCRdb copy retains only in-frame clones and omits some. The profile shows 180,000 or so clones, 90% of them singletons. Germline V gene lookup returns CDR1 MNHEY and CDR2 SVGAGI. The ends were cut back, 2 bases at V and 4 bases at J, with 10 bases in the middle. The CDR3 is 14 amino acids. The TCR originated in a man aged 50-60 years with acute or convalescent COVID-19. J is TRBJ2-3 and V is TRBV6-5; D call uncertain. The sample consisted of peripheral blood. The DNA for the CDR3 is TGTGCCAGCAGTTACCAGGCGACCCCAGATACGCAGTATTTT. It yields the protein CASSYQATPDTQYF.